This T cell receptor (beta chain) was recovered during a study of T-cell reconstitution after alpha-beta-depleted transplantation in children. The library targeted TCRbeta and was prepared with unique molecular identifiers. TCRdb reanalysed the PCR reads using MiXCR and keeps one entry per CDR3 protein. The repertoire holds approximately 88,000 distinct CDR3 sequences, with 12% as singletons. This clonotype was seen ten or more times. The CDR3 runs 15 residues. V dropped 2 bases and J dropped 6; count of bases not matched to a gene: 6. Germline V gene sequence: CDR1 MNHEY, CDR2 SVGEGT. This receptor was identified in a human donor who donated a stem cell graft to a child with inherited bone marrow failure. This sample comprised PBMCs from the stem cell graft donor, obtained from the stem cell graft. The V and J genes are TRBV6-2 or TRBV6-3 and TRBJ2-1, with 8 bases matching TRBD2. The CDR3 nucleotides read TGTGCCAGCAGTTACCCGACCCTAGCGGGCAATGAGCAGTTCTTC. This encodes CASSYPTLAGNEQFF.